The 10 T cell receptor beta chains reported below all come from one sample, sequenced in a study of CD8+CD57+ T cells in acquired aplastic anemia. Profiles of TCR beta VDJ and CDR3 were generated from a genomic DNA template. TCRdb analysed the reads with MiXCR anew, one entry per CDR3 protein. The table records approximately 81,000 distinct CDR3 sequences, about half of them present only once. Source material: sorted CD4+, CD8+, or CD8+CD57+ T cells (not recorded which) from PBMCs. These receptors all come from a human donor in good health, serving as a control.

J is TRBJ2-5 and V is TRBV3-1; D possibly corresponds to TRBD2 (5 bases). Per the germline V gene, CDR1 is LGHDT and CDR2 is YNNKEL (reference sequence). The CDR3 contains 14 residues. V gave up 0 bases and J gave up 6 bases, with 11 bases separating them. The CDR3 nucleotides are TGTGCCAGCAGCCAAGAGAAAGCCGGGAAGACCCAGTACTTC. This encodes CASSQEKAGKTQYF.

The J gene is TRBJ1-1, the V gene TRBV7-9; D possibly corresponds to TRBD1 (5 bases). The CDR3 is 13 amino acids. Germline V gene lookup returns CDR1 SEHNR and CDR2 FQNEAQ (reference sequence). The V end lost 6 bases, the J end lost 1 base, and 9 bases lay between the germline ends. CDR3: CASSRDRNTEAFF. The DNA for the CDR3 is TGTGCCAGCAGTAGGGACCGGAACACTGAAGCTTTCTTT. Drawing the rest from reference TRBV7-9 and TRBJ1-1, the complete variable domain is DTGVSQNPRHKITKRGQNVTFRCDPISEHNRLYWYRQTLGQGPEFLTYFQNEAQLEKSRLLSDRFSAERPKGSFSTLEIQRTEQGDSAMYLCASSRDRNTEAFFGQGTRLTVV.

Concerning this clonotype: It may be a read error: a sequence one base away is much more abundant. The V gene is TRBV12-3 or TRBV12-4, the J gene TRBJ2-1; D perhaps matches TRBD2 (5 bases). V shed 9 bases and J shed 9 bases, with 15 bases lying between them. The CDR3 covers 12 residues. The CDR3 nucleotides read TGTGCCAGAGGATCTAGCCCGGGTGAGCAGTTCTTC. Amino acid sequence: CARGSSPGEQFF.

This clonotype appeared many times. The rearrangement links TRBV16 to TRBJ2-5; 8 nucleotides match TRBD2. The CDR3 totals 15 residues. The J segment lost 4 bases and the V segment lost 2 bases, leaving 6 bases of the junction unmatched. Germline V gene lookup returns CDR1 KGHSY and CDR2 FQNENV. CDR3 nucleotide sequence: TGTGCCAGCAGCCAACAACTTCTAGCGGGAGAGACCCAGTACTTC. Amino acid sequence: CASSQQLLAGETQYF. Full variable domain (missing parts from reference TRBV16 and TRBJ2-5): GEEVAQTPKHLVRGEGQKAKLYCAPIKGHSYVFWYQQVLKNEFKFLISFQNENVFDETGMPKERFSAKCLPNSPCSLEIQATKLEDSAVYFCASSQQLLAGETQYFGPGTRLLVL.

This clonotype showed up many times. In DNA, the CDR3 is TGTGCCACCAGCAGAGAAGTTCTGGGGGGCACTGAAGCTTTCTTT. Translation gives CATSREVLGGTEAFF. The rearrangement joins TRBV15 to TRBJ1-1; TRBD1 might be the D (5 bases). V was trimmed by 0 bases and J by 4 bases, leaving 12 bases between them. The CDR3 is 15 residues long. Germline V gene lookup returns CDR1 LNHNV and CDR2 YYDKDF (reference sequence).

Ten or more counts support this clonotype. CDR3 DNA sequence: TGTGCCTGGAGTGTAGCCGGGGTTGGCTACACCTTC. Translation gives CAWSVAGVGYTF. The rearrangement joins TRBV30 to TRBJ1-2; D ambiguous. V gave up 0 bases and J gave up 7 bases, with 9 bases separating them. This CDR3 is built from 12 residues. Germline V gives CDR1 GTSNPN, CDR2 SVGIG (reference sequence).

This clonotype was counted ten times or more. The J gene is TRBJ1-5, the V gene TRBV15; D unresolved. V was clipped by 5 bases and J by 5 bases, with 10 bases between them. The V gene's germline CDR1 is LNHNV and CDR2 YYDKDF (reference sequence). The CDR3 spans 13 residues. For the CDR3, the DNA is TGTGCCACCAGCCGGGCGGGTTATCAGCCCCAGCATTTT. This encodes CATSRAGYQPQHF.

The CDR3 sequence: CASSPPDRKSTEAFF. DNA of the CDR3: TGTGCCAGCAGCCCGCCGGACAGGAAAAGCACTGAAGCTTTCTTT. The V and J genes are TRBV11-2 and TRBJ1-1; 7 positions match TRBD1. This CDR3 comprises 15 residues. V trimming: 5 bases; J trimming: 4 bases; junction bases outside the gene matches: 10. The germline gives CDR1 SGHAT, CDR2 FQNNGV.

This clonotype was observed once. The junction differs from germline at one of its ends, possibly a read error. The CDR3: CATSRVAGNTEAFF. The CDR3 DNA is TGTGCCACCAGCAGAGTAGCAGGGAACACCGAAGCTTTCTTT. This chain links TRBV15 with TRBJ1-1; maybe TRBD1 (5 bases). This CDR3 has 14 amino acids. The V gene's germline CDR1 is LNHNV and CDR2 YYDKDF (reference sequence).

In DNA, the CDR3 is TGCAGCGTTGATACGACTCATCCTCCAGAGACCCAGTACTTC. It codes for CSVDTTHPPETQYF. The chain links TRBV29-1 to TRBJ2-5; no definite D call. The CDR3 sequence is 14 residues long. V was pared by 3 bases and J by 4 bases, with 15 bases between. CDR1 SQVTM and CDR2 ANQGSEA come from the germline V gene.